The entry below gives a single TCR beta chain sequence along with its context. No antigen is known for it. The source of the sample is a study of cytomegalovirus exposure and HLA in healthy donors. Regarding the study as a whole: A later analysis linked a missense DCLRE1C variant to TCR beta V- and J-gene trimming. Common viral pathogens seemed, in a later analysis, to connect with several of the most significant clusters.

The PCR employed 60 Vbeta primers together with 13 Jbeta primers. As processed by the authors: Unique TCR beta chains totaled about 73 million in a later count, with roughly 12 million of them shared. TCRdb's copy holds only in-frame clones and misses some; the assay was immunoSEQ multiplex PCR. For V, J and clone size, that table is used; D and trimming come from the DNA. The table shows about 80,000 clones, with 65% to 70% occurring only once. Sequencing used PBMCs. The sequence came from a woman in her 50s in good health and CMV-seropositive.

This CDR3 is CASRPGRGDTGELFF. The CDR3 DNA sequence: TGTGCCAGCAGGCCTGGGAGGGGTGACACCGGGGAGCTGTTTTTT. The gene calls are TRBV25-1 and TRBJ2-2; TRBD2 agrees at 7 bases. Germline lookup yields CDR1 MGHDK and CDR2 SYGVNS. CDR3 length equals 15 residues. V lost 6 bases and J lost 3; bases outside the gene matches: 7. Filled out from reference TRBV25-1 and TRBJ2-2, the complete variable domain reads EADIYQTPRYLVIGTGKKITLECSQTMGHDKMYWYQQDPGMELHLIHYSYGVNSTEKGDLSSESTVSRIRTEHFPLTLESARPSHTSQYLCASRPGRGDTGELFFGEGSRLTVL.